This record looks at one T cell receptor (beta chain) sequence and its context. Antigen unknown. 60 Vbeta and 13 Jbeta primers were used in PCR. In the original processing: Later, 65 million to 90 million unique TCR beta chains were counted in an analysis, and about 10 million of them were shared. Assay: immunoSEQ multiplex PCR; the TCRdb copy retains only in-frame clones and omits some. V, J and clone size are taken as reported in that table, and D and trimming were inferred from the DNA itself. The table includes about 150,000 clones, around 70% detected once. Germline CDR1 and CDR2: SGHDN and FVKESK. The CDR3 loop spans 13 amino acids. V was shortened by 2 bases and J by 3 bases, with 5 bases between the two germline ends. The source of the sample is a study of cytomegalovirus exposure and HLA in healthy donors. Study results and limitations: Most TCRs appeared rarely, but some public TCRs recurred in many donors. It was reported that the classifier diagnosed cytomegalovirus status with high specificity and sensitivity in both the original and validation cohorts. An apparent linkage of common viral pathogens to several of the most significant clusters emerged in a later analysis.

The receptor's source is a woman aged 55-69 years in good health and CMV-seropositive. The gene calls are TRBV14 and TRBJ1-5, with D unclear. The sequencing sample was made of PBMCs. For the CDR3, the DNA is TGTGCCAGCAGCCAATATCTCAATCAGCCCCAGCATTTT. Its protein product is CASSQYLNQPQHF. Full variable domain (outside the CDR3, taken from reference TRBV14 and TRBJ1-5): EAGVTQFPSHSVIEKGQTVTLRCDPISGHDNLYWYRRVMGKEIKFLLHFVKESKQDESGMPNNRFLAERTGGTYSTLKVQPAELEDSGVYFCASSQYLNQPQHFGDGTRLSIL.